Each of the 8 T cell receptor beta chains below was sequenced from the same sample in a study of blood T cell repertoires in COVID-19. Clones were read by immunoSEQ multiplex PCR, and TCRdb kept only the in-frame ones, dropping some. The sample yields over 350,000 clones, about 89% seen once. Sequencing was done on a sample of peripheral blood. Every receptor here comes from a woman aged 30 to 39 with acute or convalescent COVID-19.

V usage is TRBV11-2 and J usage is TRBJ1-2; D is possibly TRBD1 (6 bases). The germline V and J ends were trimmed by 5 bases and 8 bases, with 9 bases remaining between them. This CDR3 contains 11 residues. The germline gives CDR1 SGHAT, CDR2 FQNNGV. In DNA form, the CDR3 reads TGTGCCAGCAGCCCAGGGGAGGGCTACACCTTC. Residues: CASSPGEGYTF. The complete variable domain, with remaining parts taken from reference TRBV11-2 and TRBJ1-2, reads EAGVAQSPRYKIIEKRQSVAFWCNPISGHATLYWYQQILGQGPKLLIQFQNNGVVDDSQLPKDRFSAERLKGVDSTLKIQPAKLEDSAVYLCASSPGEGYTFGSGTRLTVV.

The chain joins TRBV3-1 (or the pseudogene TRBV3-2) to TRBJ2-5; TRBD2 aligns across 8 bases. V shed 1 base and J 13 bases; nucleotides not matched to a gene: 14. Germline CDR1 LGHDT, CDR2 YNNKEL (reference sequence). There are 15 residues in the CDR3. The CDR3 reads CASSQGPGGSRAGYF. Written as DNA, the CDR3 is TGTGCCAGCAGCCAAGGGCCGGGAGGGTCTAGGGCAGGGTACTTC.

The chain carries TRBV9 and TRBJ1-1; the match to TRBD1 covers 7 bases. CDR3 length: 14 amino acids. Germline lookup yields CDR1 SGDLS and CDR2 YYNGEE. With 3 bases clipped from V and 2 bases from J, the junction kept 4 bases outside the gene matches. CDR3 protein: CASSGGDSNTEAFF. The CDR3 bases are TGTGCCAGCAGCGGGGGGGACAGTAACACTGAAGCTTTCTTT.

The CDR3 protein is CASSYSSRVGNSPLHF. The CDR3 bases are TGTGCCAGCAGTTACTCCTCCCGGGTTGGAAATTCACCCCTCCACTTT. V gene TRBV6-5 combines with J gene TRBJ1-6; D ambiguous. Looked up from germline, CDR1 is MNHEY and CDR2 is SVGAGI. This CDR3 region has 16 residues. Trimming pared 0 bases from V and 7 bases from J, leaving 13 bases between.

The CDR3 reads CASSSSPDYPYTDTQYF. CDR3 bases: TGTGCCAGCAGTTCGTCCCCAGACTACCCCTACACAGATACGCAGTATTTT. This chain connects TRBV28 to TRBJ2-3, with a possible D match to TRBD2 (5 bases). This CDR3 has 17 residues. V was cut by 4 bases and J by 2 bases, with 19 bases left in between. Looked up from germline, CDR1 is MDHEN and CDR2 is SYDVKM.

This chain connects TRBV7-2 to TRBJ1-4; no definite D call. The CDR3 has 14 residues. Trimming removed 1 base from V and 3 bases from J, with 6 bases in between. Germline V gives CDR1 SGHTA, CDR2 FQGNSA. CDR3 DNA: TGTGCCAGCAGCTTAGGAGGAGCTAATGAAAAACTGTTTTTT. This codes for CASSLGGANEKLFF.

V and J are TRBV2 and TRBJ2-5, with D perhaps TRBD1 (6 bases). This CDR3 spans 16 amino acids. V gave up 4 bases and J gave up 3 bases, with 18 bases separating them. Looked up from germline, CDR1 is SNHLY and CDR2 is FYNNEI. The CDR3 sequence is CASSGMGAPGKETQYF. The CDR3 DNA is TGTGCCAGCAGTGGTATGGGGGCGCCGGGGAAAGAGACCCAGTACTTC.

This chain connects TRBV5-8 to TRBJ1-1, with D unclear. The CDR3 is 13 residues long. V dropped 4 bases and J dropped 3 bases, with 10 bases sitting between them. Germline values: CDR1 SGHTS, CDR2 YDEGEE. CDR3 residues: CASSPGGHTEAFF. For the CDR3, the DNA is TGTGCCAGCAGCCCGGGAGGTCACACTGAAGCTTTCTTT.